A single sample is the source of the 4 T cell receptor beta chains below, sequenced in a study of blood T cell repertoires in COVID-19 (dated by TCRdb to 2018 to 2021). The library was built by means of the immunoSEQ multiplex PCR assay. What TCRdb holds here is the immuneACCESS table cut down to in-frame rearrangements. Part of the clones is not present; checked against another copy, under half of the missing clones reflect an unresolved V gene, and the others are unexplained. The sample includes over 100,000 clones, with approximately 74% observed a single time. Of the sample, less than 2.5% falls within the top ten clones. The specimen sequenced was peripheral blood. These receptor sequences come from a woman between 70 and 85 years old with acute or convalescent COVID-19.

This chain joins TRBV29-1 and TRBJ2-5, with TRBD2 matching over 11 bases. The CDR3 covers 13 residues. CDR1 is SQVTM, CDR2 ANQGSEA, per germline. Unmatched junction bases numbered 4, after V lost 4 bases and J lost 6 bases. The CDR3 sequence: CSVVTSGSQTQYF. As DNA, the CDR3 is TGCAGCGTTGTAACTAGCGGGAGTCAGACCCAGTACTTC.

The V and J genes are TRBV3-1 (or the pseudogene TRBV3-2) and TRBJ1-2; perhaps TRBD1 as D (5 bases). Germline V CDR1 and CDR2: LGHDT, YNNKEL (reference sequence). This CDR3 is 13 amino acids long. V lost 0 bases and J lost 7, with 9 bases in between. The CDR3 DNA sequence: TGTGCCAGCAGCCAAGATACAGGCCGTGGCTACACCTTC. The encoded protein is CASSQDTGRGYTF.

The chain is built from TRBV5-1 and TRBJ1-5; TRBD1 aligns across 7 bases. CDR1 and CDR2 from the germline V gene are SGHRS and YFSETQ. Germline trimming cut 4 bases from V and 6 bases from J; bases unmatched to any gene: 13. The CDR3 is 16 residues long. The CDR3 loop reads CASSPGTAGVGQPQHF. The CDR3, as DNA: TGCGCCAGCAGCCCCGGGACAGCCGGGGTGGGTCAGCCCCAGCATTTT. Drawing the rest from reference TRBV5-1 and TRBJ1-5, the complete variable domain is KAGVTQTPRYLIKTRGQQVTLSCSPISGHRSVSWYQQTPGQGLQFLFEYFSETQRNKGNFPGRFSGRQFSNSRSEMNVSTLELGDSALYLCASSPGTAGVGQPQHFGDGTRLSIL.

The chain links TRBV3-1 (or the pseudogene TRBV3-2) to TRBJ2-3; 10 bases match TRBD2. With V trimmed by 1 base and J by 1 base, 8 bases remained unmatched. Germline-derived CDR1 and CDR2 are LGHDT and YNNKEL (reference sequence). The length of the CDR3 is 18 residues. CDR3 DNA: TGTGCCAGCAGCCAAGTGTGGGGCCTAGCGGGGGGCACAGATACGCAGTATTTT. This encodes CASSQVWGLAGGTDTQYF.